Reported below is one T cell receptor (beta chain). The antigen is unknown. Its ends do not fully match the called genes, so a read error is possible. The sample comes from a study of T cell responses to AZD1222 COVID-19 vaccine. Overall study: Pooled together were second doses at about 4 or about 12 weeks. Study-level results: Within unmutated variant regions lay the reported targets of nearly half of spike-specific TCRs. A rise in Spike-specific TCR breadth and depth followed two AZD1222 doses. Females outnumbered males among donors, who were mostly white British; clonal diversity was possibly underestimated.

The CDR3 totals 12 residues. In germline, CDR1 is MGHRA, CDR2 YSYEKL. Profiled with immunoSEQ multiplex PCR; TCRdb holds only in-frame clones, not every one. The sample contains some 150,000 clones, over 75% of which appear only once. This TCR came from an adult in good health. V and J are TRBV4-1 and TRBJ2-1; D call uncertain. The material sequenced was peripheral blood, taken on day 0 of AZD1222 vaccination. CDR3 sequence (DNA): TGCGCCAGCAGCCAAGACTACGATGAGCAGTTCTTC. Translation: CASSQDYDEQFF.